Shown below are 21 T cell receptor beta chains from a single sample sequenced in a study of T cells in Graves' hyperthyroidism and ophthalmopathy. RNA transcripts gave rise to amplified TCR beta CDR3 regions. The TCR CDR3 was amplified in a first-round RT-PCR using the HTBI primer set. TCRdb re-analysed the multiplex PCR reads in MiXCR, keeping a single row per CDR3 protein. The sample has around 290,000 distinct CDR3 sequences, approximately 12% seen once. The sequencing sample was made of blood. The receptors originated from a woman aged 25 to 45 with Graves' hyperthyroidism that later progressed to Graves' ophthalmopathy.

This clonotype was detected only a few times. J is TRBJ2-1 and V is TRBV20-1; 7 bases fit TRBD2. The ends lost 5 bases at V and 1 base at J; junction bases unmatched: 5. Looked up from germline, CDR1 is DFQATT and CDR2 is SNEGSKA (reference sequence). The CDR3 is 14 amino acids. CDR3 coding DNA: TGCAGTGCTGGAGCGGGAAAATCCTACAATGAGCAGTTCTTC. This sequence encodes CSAGAGKSYNEQFF.

This clonotype was counted at least ten times. The chain couples TRBV12-3 or TRBV12-4 to TRBJ1-2; possible D gene TRBD1, 5 bases. Trimming left V 6 bases short and J 3 bases short, with 17 bases between. The CDR3 is made up of 15 amino acids. DNA of the CDR3: TGTGCCAGCAGGGCCGGGACCGGTCTTTACTATGGCTACACCTTC. It is translated as CASRAGTGLYYGYTF.

The V gene is TRBV7-3, the J gene TRBJ2-1, with 10 bases fitting TRBD2. V lost 1 base to trimming and J lost 7 bases; unmatched junction nucleotides: 7. The germline CDR1 and CDR2 sequences are SGHTA and FQGTGA. The CDR3 is 16 amino acids. The CDR3 loop reads CASSLRPSGSRNEQFF. CDR3 nucleotides: TGTGCCAGCAGCTTAAGGCCTAGCGGGAGTAGGAATGAGCAGTTCTTC.

The rearrangement links TRBV4-1 to TRBJ2-7; TRBD2 agrees at 8 bases. The CDR3 runs to 15 residues. Germline V CDR1 and CDR2: MGHRA, YSYEKL. Losses at the gene ends were 4 bases for V and 3 bases for J; bases not matched to a gene: 8. For the CDR3, the DNA is TGCGCCAGCAGCCTCGAGCCGGGACTAGTCTACGAGCAGTACTTC. Its protein is CASSLEPGLVYEQYF.

The rearrangement links TRBV14 to TRBJ1-4, with a possible D match to TRBD1 (5 bases). Germline V CDR1 and CDR2: SGHDN, FVKESK. The CDR3 contains 14 residues. V lost 3 bases, J lost 8 bases, and 13 bases lay in between. The CDR3 DNA sequence: TGTGCCAGCAGCCACCCCGGCTGGGGGGAAAAACTGTTTTTT. This codes for CASSHPGWGEKLFF. Full variable domain (outside the CDR3, taken from reference TRBV14 and TRBJ1-4): EAGVTQFPSHSVIEKGQTVTLRCDPISGHDNLYWYRRVMGKEIKFLLHFVKESKQDESGMPNNRFLAERTGGTYSTLKVQPAELEDSGVYFCASSHPGWGEKLFFGSGTQLSVL.

This chain uses TRBV6-2 or TRBV6-3 with TRBJ2-1; 13 bases match TRBD2. V trimming: 5 bases; J trimming: 9 bases; junction bases outside the gene matches: 4. This CDR3 spans 14 amino acids. Germline V gene sequence: CDR1 MNHEY, CDR2 SVGEGT. In DNA form, the CDR3 reads TGTGCCAGCAGTGGGACTAGCGGGACGTCTGAGCAGTTCTTC. Amino acid sequence: CASSGTSGTSEQFF.

This clonotype was observed many times. The chain's CDR3 is CASSKPGRSLIGYTF. DNA for the CDR3: TGTGCCAGCAGCAAGCCTGGGAGGTCCCTGATTGGCTACACCTTC. This chain joins TRBV7-2 and TRBJ1-2, with D unclear. With 5 bases removed from V and 7 bases from J, the gap between germline ends came to 20 bases. The V gene's germline CDR1 is SGHTA and CDR2 FQGNSA. This CDR3 contains 15 residues.

This clonotype was counted between two and nine times. CDR3 sequence reads: CASSRNLAVEQYF. The CDR3 DNA reads as TGCGCCAGCAGCCGGAATTTAGCGGTCGAGCAGTACTTC. The chain recombines TRBV4-1 with TRBJ2-7; D is possibly TRBD2 (6 bases). Trimming took off 4 bases at V and 6 bases at J, with 13 bases between the two ends. The CDR3 totals 13 residues. Germline-derived CDR1 and CDR2 are MGHRA and YSYEKL.

The chain's CDR3 is CASSQEFPGQGQMMNTEAFF. CDR3 coding DNA: TGCGCCAGCAGCCAAGAGTTCCCGGGACAAGGCCAGATGATGAACACTGAAGCTTTCTTT. V and J are TRBV4-3 and TRBJ1-1, with D perhaps matching TRBD1 (6 bases). V was trimmed by 0 bases and J by 0 bases, leaving 23 bases between them. The CDR3 spans 20 residues. Germline V lookup: CDR1 LGHNA, CDR2 YSLEER.

This clonotype has ten or more counts. The rearrangement uses TRBV29-1 and TRBJ2-2; D gene uncertain. The germline V gene has CDR1 SQVTM and CDR2 ANQGSEA. The CDR3 loop spans 14 amino acids. Deletions cut 4 bases from V and 3 bases from J, with 12 bases between. CDR3 region: CSVGQPRDTGELFF. As DNA, the CDR3 is TGCAGCGTTGGTCAACCAAGGGACACCGGGGAGCTGTTTTTT.

This clonotype was recorded many times. V and J are TRBV30 and TRBJ2-2; D is unresolved. The germline V gene has CDR1 GTSNPN and CDR2 SVGIG (reference sequence). The length of the CDR3 is 14 residues. V lost 0 bases and J 4 bases, leaving 9 bases between the germline ends. CDR3 in amino acids: CAWSVLTATGELFF. CDR3 sequence (DNA): TGTGCCTGGAGTGTACTCACGGCCACCGGGGAGCTGTTTTTT.

This sequence joins TRBV20-1 and TRBJ2-7, with TRBD2 matching 9 bases. The germline V gene encodes CDR1 DFQATT and CDR2 SNEGSKA (reference sequence). Germline trimming cut 7 bases from V and 3 bases from J; bases unmatched to any gene: 4. The CDR3 runs to 12 residues. This CDR3 reads CSVAGANYEQYF. CDR3 DNA: TGCAGTGTAGCGGGAGCCAACTACGAGCAGTACTTC.

This chain joins TRBV20-1 and TRBJ2-7; possibly TRBD1 or TRBD2 for D (6 bases each). From germline, CDR1 is DFQATT and CDR2 SNEGSKA (reference sequence). This CDR3 spans 15 amino acids. Trimming left V 3 bases short and J 6 bases short, with 21 bases between. CDR3 bases: TGCAGTGCTAGTATCTGGTGGGGGGCTAGGTTCGAGCAGTACTTC. Translating it yields CSASIWWGARFEQYF.

This clonotype was recorded at least ten times. The CDR3 is CASSPPAGGFYEQYF. CDR3 DNA: TGTGCCAGCTCACCACCGGCAGGGGGCTTCTACGAGCAGTACTTC. This rearrangement joins TRBV18 to TRBJ2-7; TRBD1 agrees at 8 bases. Germline loops: CDR1 KGHSH, CDR2 LQKENI. With V trimmed by 0 bases and J by 3 bases, 4 bases remained unmatched. The CDR3 totals 15 residues. The variable domain in full, with the rest retrieved from reference TRBV18 and TRBJ2-7, is NAGVMQNPRHLVRRRGQEARLRCSPMKGHSHVYWYRQLPEEGLKFMVYLQKENIIDESGMPKERFSAEFPKEGPSILRIQQVVRGDSAAYFCASSPPAGGFYEQYFGPGTRLTVT.

The chain recombines TRBV18 with TRBJ2-2; D call uncertain. The CDR3 extends over 12 amino acids. With 5 bases removed from V and 4 bases from J, the gap between germline ends came to 5 bases. Germline V gene sequence: CDR1 KGHSH, CDR2 LQKENI. CDR3: CASSGVTGELFF. The CDR3 coding sequence is TGTGCCAGCTCAGGCGTCACCGGGGAGCTGTTTTTT.

This clonotype was observed at least ten times. The J gene is TRBJ2-1, the V gene TRBV2; D may match TRBD1 or TRBD2 (5 bases each). In germline, CDR1 is SNHLY, CDR2 FYNNEI. The CDR3 is 16 amino acids. The ends were cut back, 8 bases at V and 4 bases at J, with 21 bases in the middle. The CDR3 spells CASGPLLGVSYNEQFF. The CDR3 nucleotides are TGTGCCAGCGGCCCCCTACTAGGGGTTTCATACAATGAGCAGTTCTTC. Full variable domain (missing parts from reference TRBV2 and TRBJ2-1): EPEVTQTPSHQVTQMGQEVILRCVPISNHLYFYWYRQILGQKVEFLVSFYNNEISEKSEIFDDQFSVERPDGSNFTLKIRSTKLEDSAMYFCASGPLLGVSYNEQFFGPGTRLTVL.

This rearrangement joins TRBV9 to TRBJ1-2; no firm D call. The CDR3 is 11 amino acids. Trimming shortened V by 3 bases and J by 3 bases, and 3 bases separated the two germline ends. CDR1 is SGDLS, CDR2 YYNGEE, per germline. As DNA, the CDR3 is TGTGCCAGCAGCGCGCACTATGGCTACACCTTC. It yields the protein CASSAHYGYTF.

This clonotype was seen only a few times. J is TRBJ2-1 and V is TRBV28; the D gene is possibly TRBD2 (6 bases). The CDR3 extends over 15 amino acids. Germline lookup yields CDR1 MDHEN and CDR2 SYDVKM. Deletions cut 4 bases from V and 7 bases from J, with 17 bases between. The CDR3 nucleotides read TGTGCCAGCAGTTACCCTGGAGGGCTAGGGAATGAGCAGTTCTTC. As protein: CASSYPGGLGNEQFF.

Many counts were recorded for this clonotype. This rearrangement joins TRBV12-3 or TRBV12-4 to TRBJ1-2, with TRBD1 as a possible D gene (6 bases). The V end was cut by 5 bases, the J end by 8 bases, with 15 bases between. The CDR3 loop spans 13 amino acids. CDR3 nucleotide sequence: TGTGCCAGCAGTCAAGTGGGGGGCTCGGGCTACACCTTC. Amino acids: CASSQVGGSGYTF.

Many counts were recorded for this clonotype. This chain connects TRBV12-3 or TRBV12-4 to TRBJ2-1; 7 bases fit TRBD2. Trimming removed 1 base from V and 13 bases from J; junction bases left unmatched: 19. This CDR3 contains 17 residues. This CDR3 reads CASSLVRGEGAGLEQFF. The CDR3 nucleotides read TGTGCCAGCAGTTTAGTCAGAGGGGAGGGCGCGGGCTTGGAACAGTTCTTC.

The V call is TRBV3-1, the J call TRBJ2-3; 8 bases are shared with TRBD2. Germline CDR1 reads LGHDT; CDR2 reads YNNKEL (reference sequence). V gave up 4 bases and J gave up 0 bases; unmatched junction bases: 6. CDR3 length: 16 amino acids. The chain's CDR3 is CASSRGQRESTDTQYF. The CDR3 DNA reads TGTGCCAGCAGCCGAGGCCAGCGGGAGAGCACAGATACGCAGTATTTT.